This T cell receptor (beta chain) was retrieved from a study of memory CD8 T cells in hepatitis C reinfection. Study in general: HCV reinfection: RNA-positive following two negative tests at least 60 days apart. Samples late or after reinfection came 12 to 24 weeks post-detection.

As for time point: late/post reinfection, 12 to 24 weeks after detection. The sorted cells went straight to TCR sequencing with no prior in vitro expansion. At all three reinfection time points, viable CD3+ CD8+ CD45RO- cells from two donors served as controls. This CDR3 has 16 amino acids. Between the trimmed V and J ends, which lost 1 base and 0 bases, there was a span of 12 bases. Germline CDR1 reads SEHNR; CDR2 reads FQNEAQ (reference sequence). Method: immunoSEQ multiplex PCR; TCRdb's copy keeps in-frame clones and lacks some. This repertoire shows just over 45,000 clones, nearly 90% found once; its top ten account for roughly 0.7%.

The sequencing sample was made of naive CD8+ T cells sorted from blood. The sequence came from a man younger than 30 with hepatitis C virus infection. V gene TRBV7-9 combines with J gene TRBJ1-1; no firm D call. The CDR3 DNA follows: TGTGCCAGCAGCTTAGTACGGGATATCATGAACACTGAAGCTTTCTTT. It yields the protein CASSLVRDIMNTEAFF.